This T cell receptor beta chain appears in the sequencing data of a study of response to subunit inactivated influenza vaccine. Study results and caveats: There was a suggestion from the authors that each seasonal influenza vaccination recruits few new T cells.

Details on this clonotype: The antigen remains undetermined. A read error may explain this, as a much larger clone is one base away.

The CDR3 runs 14 residues. Trimming took off 8 bases at V and 3 bases at J, with 13 bases between the two ends. TCRdb processed the RT-PCR reads anew with MiXCR; each CDR3 protein has one entry. The profile covers over 400,000 distinct CDR3 sequences, with roughly 11% appearing a single time and more than 10% taken by the ten largest. V is TRBV12-3 or TRBV12-4 and J is TRBJ2-2, with D uncertain. This receptor was identified in a man aged 45-65 years who received an inactivated influenza vaccine. The source material was PBMCs from blood, sampled 45 days after vaccination. CDR3 amino acids: CASARNTYTGELFF. CDR3 in DNA: TGTGCCAGCGCCAGGAACACCTACACCGGGGAGCTGTTTTTT.